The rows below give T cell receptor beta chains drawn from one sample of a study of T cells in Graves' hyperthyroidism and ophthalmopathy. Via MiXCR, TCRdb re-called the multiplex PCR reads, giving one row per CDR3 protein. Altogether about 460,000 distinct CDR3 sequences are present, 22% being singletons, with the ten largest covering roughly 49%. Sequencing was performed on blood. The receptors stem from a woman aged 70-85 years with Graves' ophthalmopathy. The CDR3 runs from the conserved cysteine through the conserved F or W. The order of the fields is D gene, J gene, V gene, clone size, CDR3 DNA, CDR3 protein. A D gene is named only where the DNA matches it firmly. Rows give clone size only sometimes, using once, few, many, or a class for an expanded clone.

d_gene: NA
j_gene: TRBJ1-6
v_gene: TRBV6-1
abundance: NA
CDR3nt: TGTGCCAGCACGTTGAGCTCCTATAATTCACCCCTCCACTTT
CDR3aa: CASTLSSYNSPLHF

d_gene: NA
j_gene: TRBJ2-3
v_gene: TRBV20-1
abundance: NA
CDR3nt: TGCAGTGCGGATAGCGGTCGAAATCGGGATACGCAGTATTTT
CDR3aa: CSADSGRNRDTQYF

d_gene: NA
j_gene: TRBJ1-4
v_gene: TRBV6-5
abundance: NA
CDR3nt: TGTGCCAGCAGTTACTCCAGGGGCGGTGAAAAACTGTTTTTT
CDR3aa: CASSYSRGGEKLFF

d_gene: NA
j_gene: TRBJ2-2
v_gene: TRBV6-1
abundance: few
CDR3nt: TGTGCCAGCAGTCTAGTTGGGATTAGAACCGGGGAGCTGTTTTTT
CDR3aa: CASSLVGIRTGELFF

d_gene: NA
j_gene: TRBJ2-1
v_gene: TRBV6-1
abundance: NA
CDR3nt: TGTGCCAGCAGTTCATGGCAGGGCACAGGGAGGAATGAGCAGTTCTTC
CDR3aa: CASSSWQGTGRNEQFF

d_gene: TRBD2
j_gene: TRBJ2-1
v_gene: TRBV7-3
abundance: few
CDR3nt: TGTGCCAGCAGCTCTACTAGCGGGAGGGGCTACAATGAGCAGTTCTTC
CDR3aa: CASSSTSGRGYNEQFF

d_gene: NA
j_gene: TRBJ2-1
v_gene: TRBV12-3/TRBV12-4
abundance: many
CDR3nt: TGTGCCAGCAGTTTAACTTACCGGGGCAATGAGCAGTTCTTC
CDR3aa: CASSLTYRGNEQFF

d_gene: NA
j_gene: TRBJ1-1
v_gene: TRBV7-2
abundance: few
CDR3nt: TGTGCCAGCAACTCCCCCGGTGCGACAGGTGACACTGAAGCTTTCTTT
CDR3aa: CASNSPGATGDTEAFF

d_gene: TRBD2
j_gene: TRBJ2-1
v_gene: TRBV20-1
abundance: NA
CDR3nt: TGCAGTGCTAGAGTACTAGCGGGACCCAATGAGCAGTTCTTC
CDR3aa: CSARVLAGPNEQFF

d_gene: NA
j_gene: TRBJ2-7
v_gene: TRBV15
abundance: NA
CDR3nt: TGTGCCACCAGCAGGTGGAGGGCCGAGCAGTACTTC
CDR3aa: CATSRWRAEQYF

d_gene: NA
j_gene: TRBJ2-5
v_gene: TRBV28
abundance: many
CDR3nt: TGTGCCAGCACTCCGGCAGGAGGCCCCCAAGAGACCCAGTACTTC
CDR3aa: CASTPAGGPQETQYF

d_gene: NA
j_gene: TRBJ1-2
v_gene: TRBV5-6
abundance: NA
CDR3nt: TGTGCCAGCAGCTTTTTCTACAGGGAGAGCTATGGCTACACCTTC
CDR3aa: CASSFFYRESYGYTF

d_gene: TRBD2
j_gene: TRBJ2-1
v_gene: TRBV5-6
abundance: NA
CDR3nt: TGTGCCAGCAGCTTGGGTGTGCGGGAGGGCCGCGATGAGCAGTTCTTC
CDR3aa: CASSLGVREGRDEQFF

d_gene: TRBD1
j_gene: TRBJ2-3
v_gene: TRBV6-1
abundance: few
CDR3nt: TGTGCCGTAGGGCAGGGGGCGGGCGCAGATACGCAGTATTTT
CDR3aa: CAVGQGAGADTQYF

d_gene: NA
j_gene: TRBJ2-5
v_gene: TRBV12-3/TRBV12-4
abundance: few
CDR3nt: TGTGCCAGCAGTTTGGGGGGTTGGTCTGGGGAGACCCAGTACTTC
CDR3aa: CASSLGGWSGETQYF

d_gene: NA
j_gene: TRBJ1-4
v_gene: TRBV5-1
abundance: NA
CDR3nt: TGCGCCAGCAGCCCCGGCCTTCGGGGTGAAAAACTGTTTTTT
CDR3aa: CASSPGLRGEKLFF

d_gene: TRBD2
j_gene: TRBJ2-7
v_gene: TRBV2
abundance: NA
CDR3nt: TGTGCCAGCAAGAAATTGGCTAGCGGGAGTTACGAGCAGTACTTC
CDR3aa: CASKKLASGSYEQYF

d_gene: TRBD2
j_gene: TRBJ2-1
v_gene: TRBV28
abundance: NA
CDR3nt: TGTGCCAGCAGAACCCCTAGCGGGTTTTATTACAATGAGCAGTTCTTC
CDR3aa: CASRTPSGFYYNEQFF

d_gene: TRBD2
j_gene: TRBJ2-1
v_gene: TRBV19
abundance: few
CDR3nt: TGTGCCAGTAGTATGCAGCTGGGAGGGTCCTACAATGAGCAGTTCTTC
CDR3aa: CASSMQLGGSYNEQFF

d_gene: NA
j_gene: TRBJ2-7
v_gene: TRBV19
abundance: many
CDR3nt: TGTGCCAGTAGCTCACAGGGACTCTATGGCGAGCAGTACTTC
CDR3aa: CASSSQGLYGEQYF

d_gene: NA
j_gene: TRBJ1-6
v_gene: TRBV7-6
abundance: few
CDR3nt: TGTGCCAGCAGCCCCCTGGCTGCGGGGACGGGGTATAATTCACCCCTCCACTTT
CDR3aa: CASSPLAAGTGYNSPLHF

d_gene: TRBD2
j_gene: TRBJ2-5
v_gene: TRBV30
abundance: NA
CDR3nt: TGTGCCTGGAGTCTTAGGCTAGCGGGAGGCCGGGGGACCCAGTACTTC
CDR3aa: CAWSLRLAGGRGTQYF

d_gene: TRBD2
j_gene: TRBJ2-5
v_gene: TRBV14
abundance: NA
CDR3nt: TGTGCCAGCAGCCGACTAGCGGGACTCCAAGAGACCCAGTACTTC
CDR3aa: CASSRLAGLQETQYF

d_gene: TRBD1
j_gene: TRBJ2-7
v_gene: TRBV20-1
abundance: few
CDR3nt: TGCAGTGCTAGACAAGGGTGGACAGGCTACGAGCAGTACTTC
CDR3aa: CSARQGWTGYEQYF

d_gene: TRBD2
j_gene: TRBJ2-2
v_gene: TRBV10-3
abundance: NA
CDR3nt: TGTGCCATCAGTGAGTCGAGCGGACTAGCGGGAGATGCCGGGGAGCTGTTTTTT
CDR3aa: CAISESSGLAGDAGELFF

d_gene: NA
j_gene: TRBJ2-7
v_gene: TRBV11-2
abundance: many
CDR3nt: TGTGCCAGCAGCTTAGGGCCGTTCTACGAGCAGTACTTC
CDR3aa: CASSLGPFYEQYF

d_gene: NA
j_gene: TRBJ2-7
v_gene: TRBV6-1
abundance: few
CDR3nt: TGTGCCAGCATGGGCGGGCAGCACTACGAGCAGTACTTC
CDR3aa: CASMGGQHYEQYF

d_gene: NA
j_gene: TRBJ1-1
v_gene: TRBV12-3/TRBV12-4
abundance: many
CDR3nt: TGTGCCAGCAGTTCGGCCCGCCCCCGGAACACTGAAGCTTTCTTT
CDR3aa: CASSSARPRNTEAFF

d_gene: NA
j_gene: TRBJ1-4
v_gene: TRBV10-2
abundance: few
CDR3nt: TGCGCCAGCAGTGAGTCATTGCCCGCAGAAAAACTGTTTTTT
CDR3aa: CASSESLPAEKLFF

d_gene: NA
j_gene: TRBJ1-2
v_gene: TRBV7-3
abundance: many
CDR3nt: TGTGCCAGCAGCTTAACGTCGGACACGAACTATGGCTACACCTTC
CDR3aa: CASSLTSDTNYGYTF

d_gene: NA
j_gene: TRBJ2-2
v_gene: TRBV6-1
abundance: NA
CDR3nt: TGTGCCAGCAGCCGGGACCCGATCCCCGGGGAGCTGTTTTTT
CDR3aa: CASSRDPIPGELFF

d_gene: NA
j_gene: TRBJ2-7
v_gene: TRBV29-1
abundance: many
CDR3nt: TGCAGCGTGAACATAAACTCCTACGAGCAGTACTTC
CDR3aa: CSVNINSYEQYF

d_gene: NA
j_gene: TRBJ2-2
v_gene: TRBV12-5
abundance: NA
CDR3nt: TGTGCTAGTGGTCAGGGGACCGGGGAGCCGTTTTTT
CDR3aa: CASGQGTGEPFF

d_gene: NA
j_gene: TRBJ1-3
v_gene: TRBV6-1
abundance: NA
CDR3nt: TGTGCCAGCAGGGATGGAAACACCATATATTTT
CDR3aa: CASRDGNTIYF

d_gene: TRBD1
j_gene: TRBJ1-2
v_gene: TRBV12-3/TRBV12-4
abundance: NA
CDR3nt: TGTGCCAGCAGTCGAAGTGGACAGGGGAGTCATTATGGCTACACCTTC
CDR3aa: CASSRSGQGSHYGYTF

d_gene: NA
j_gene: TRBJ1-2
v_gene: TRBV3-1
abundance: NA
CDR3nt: TGTGCCAGCAGCCAAGTTCCAGGGAACTATGGCTACACCTTC
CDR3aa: CASSQVPGNYGYTF

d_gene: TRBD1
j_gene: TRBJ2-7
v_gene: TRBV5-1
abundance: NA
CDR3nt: TGCGCCAGCAGCTCCGGGACAGGGCGCCGCTACGAGCAGTACTTC
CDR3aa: CASSSGTGRRYEQYF

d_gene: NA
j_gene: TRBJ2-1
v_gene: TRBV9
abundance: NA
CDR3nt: TGTGCCAGCAGCCTCTCTTATTTTCGACGCAATGAGCAGTTCTTC
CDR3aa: CASSLSYFRRNEQFF

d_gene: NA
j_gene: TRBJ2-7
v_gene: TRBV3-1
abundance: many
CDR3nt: TGTGCCAGCAGCCAAGTAGGGAACGAGCAGTACTTC
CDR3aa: CASSQVGNEQYF

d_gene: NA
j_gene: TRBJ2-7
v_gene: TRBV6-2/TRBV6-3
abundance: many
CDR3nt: TGTGCCAGCAGTTACTCCGAAGGAGGGTACGAGCAGTACTTC
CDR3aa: CASSYSEGGYEQYF